The 20 T cell receptor beta chains listed next were all sequenced from one sample in a study of T cells in women clearing cervical HPV infection. Clones were sequenced by immunoSEQ multiplex PCR, and TCRdb holds only the in-frame ones, with some missing. The repertoire table contains roughly 35,000 clones. Material for sequencing was blood buffy coat. The source of these receptors is a woman between 18 and 75 years old with a cervical HPV16 infection that either progressed to CIN3+ or cleared (not recorded which).

Regarding this clone: The sequence runs out 3 residues before the end of the CDR3; the remainder is reconstructed from the germline J gene. The chain combines TRBV28 with TRBJ2-7; 13 bases align to TRBD2. V trimming: 6 bases; J trimming: 2 bases; junction bases outside the gene matches: 4. Germline V CDR1 and CDR2: MDHEN, SYDVKM. The CDR3 is made up of 15 amino acids. CDR3 DNA, as far as it was read: TGTGCCAGCAGCCCTACTAGCGGGAGGGCCTACGAG. Translated, it gives CASSPTSGRAYE. The full CDR3 protein is CASSPTSGRAYEQYF.

About this clone: The missing CDR3 end, 3 residues past where the read stops, is filled in from the germline J gene. This chain uses TRBV5-1 with TRBJ2-2, with D hard to call. The germline V gene encodes CDR1 SGHRS and CDR2 YFSETQ. V was clipped by 4 bases and J by 4 bases, with 8 bases between them. This CDR3 is 13 amino acids long. The sequenced part of the CDR3 DNA is TGCGCCAGCAGCATGGCTAGCACCGGGGAG. This translates into CASSMASTGE. The whole CDR3 protein is CASSMASTGELFF.

Remarks on this clone: The missing CDR3 end, 3 residues past where the read stops, is filled in from the germline J gene. The J gene is TRBJ2-1, the V gene TRBV19, with a tentative D call TRBD2 (5 bases). The CDR3 is 14 residues long. Trimming stripped 5 bases from V and 6 bases from J, with 14 bases between. Germline V gene lookup returns CDR1 LNHDA and CDR2 SQIVND (reference sequence). CDR3 bases read: TGTGCCAGTAGTTGGCTGACACGGGGCAATGAG. This encodes CASSWLTRGNE. The whole CDR3 protein reads CASSWLTRGNEQFF. The variable domain in full, completed from reference TRBV19 and TRBJ2-1, reads DGGITQSPKYLFRKEGQNVTLSCEQNLNHDAMYWYRQDPGQGLRLIYYSQIVNDFQKGDIAEGYSVSREKKESFPLTVTSAQKNPTAFYLCASSWLTRGNEQFFGPGTRLTVL.

With regard to this clone: The read ends 3 residues before the CDR3 terminus; that terminus is restored from the germline J gene. The chain has TRBV18 and TRBJ1-2, with 10 bases matching TRBD1. The trim removed 2 bases at V and 5 bases at J, leaving 8 bases unmatched. The CDR3 is 16 residues long. Germline V CDR1 and CDR2: KGHSH, LQKENI. The covered CDR3 bases are TGTGCCAGCTCACCAAATCCGGGACAGGGGCTGTATGGC. It encodes CASSPNPGQGLYG. The CDR3, in full, reads CASSPNPGQGLYGYTF.

On this clone: The read stops 3 residues short of the end of the CDR3; the missing end is completed from the germline J gene. The chain joins TRBV11-2 to TRBJ2-5; D perhaps matches TRBD1 (6 bases). Germline CDR1 is SGHAT and CDR2 is FQNNGV. Trimming took off 4 bases at V and 4 bases at J, with 16 bases between the two ends. The CDR3 spans 15 residues. The DNA read from the CDR3 is TGTGCCAGCAGCTCCACAGGGTTGAATAGAGAGACC. Translation gives CASSSTGLNRET. The whole CDR3 is CASSSTGLNRETQYF.

On this clone: Read data end 3 residues before the CDR3 end; the end is taken from the germline J gene. The J gene is TRBJ2-7, the V gene TRBV6-2 or TRBV6-3; no clear D. CDR1 is MNHEY and CDR2 is SVGEGT in the germline V gene. V lost 6 bases, J lost 6 bases, and 9 bases lay in between. The CDR3 loop spans 11 amino acids. Here the CDR3 reads CASSRHGEQYF. The sequenced CDR3 bases are TGTGCCAGCAGCCGACACGGCGAG.

As for this clone: Read coverage stops 3 residues before the CDR3 terminus; the germline J gene supplies the remainder. This chain uses TRBV20-1 with TRBJ2-3; perhaps D is TRBD1 or TRBD2 (5 bases each). CDR1 DFQATT and CDR2 SNEGSKA come from the germline V gene (reference sequence). The CDR3 is 14 amino acids. CDR3 DNA, as far as it was read: TGCAGTGCGAGTGAGGGGTTACTCCAAGAGACG. It codes for CSASEGLLQET. The full CDR3 protein is CSASEGLLQETQYF.

Note on this clone: The read ends 3 residues before the CDR3 terminus; that terminus is restored from the germline J gene. This rearrangement joins TRBV20-1 to TRBJ2-1, with TRBD1 identical over 8 bases. This CDR3 spans 13 amino acids. CDR1 and CDR2 from the germline V gene are DFQATT and SNEGSKA (reference sequence). Trimming removed 3 bases from V and 5 bases from J; junction bases left unmatched: 3. CDR3 residues: CSASGQGNNEQFF. CDR3 bases read: TGCAGTGCTAGTGGACAGGGAAACAATGAG.

Worth noting for this clone: The read ends 3 residues early relative to the CDR3; the germline J gene fills the gap. The V gene is TRBV12-3 or TRBV12-4, the J gene TRBJ2-7, with 7 positions matching TRBD2. The trim removed 2 bases at V and 3 bases at J, leaving 4 bases unmatched. The CDR3 has 14 residues. The CDR3 DNA, read in part, is TGTGCCAGCAGTTTACAGGGACTACTCTACGAG. Protein product: CASSLQGLLYE. The entire CDR3 is CASSLQGLLYEQYF.

Worth noting for this clone: Read data end 3 residues before the CDR3 end; the end is taken from the germline J gene. The chain carries TRBV2 and TRBJ2-2, with D uncertain. Germline CDR1 SNHLY, CDR2 FYNNEI. The CDR3 extends over 10 amino acids. CDR3 DNA, as far as it was read: TGTGCCAGCAGTGAAGTAAAG. This gives the protein CASSEVK. In full, the CDR3 reads CASSEVKLFF.

As to this clone: The read finishes 3 residues shy of the CDR3 end, and the germline J gene is used to complete it. Other DNA sequences in the same sample also yield this CDR3. The gene calls are TRBV29-1 and TRBJ1-2, with D possibly TRBD1 on 6 matching bases. CDR1 is SQVTM and CDR2 is ANQGSEA in the germline V gene. The CDR3 has 9 amino acids. The CDR3 sequence: CSYREGYTF. The part of the CDR3 DNA that was read is TGCAGCTACAGGGAGGGT.

To note about this clone: The observed sequence ends 3 residues before the CDR3 terminus, with the missing tail filled in from the germline J gene. The chain has TRBV4-1 and TRBJ2-7, with a possible D match to TRBD2 (5 bases). V was shortened by 1 base and J by 6 bases, with 13 bases between the two germline ends. CDR3 length equals 14 residues. Germline CDR1 is MGHRA and CDR2 is YSYEKL. The DNA read from the CDR3 is TGCGCCAGCAGCCAAGTGGGATCGAGCGGCGAG. Translating it yields CASSQVGSSGE. The CDR3 as a whole reads CASSQVGSSGEQYF.

A note on this clone: The observed sequence ends 3 residues before the CDR3 terminus, with the missing tail filled in from the germline J gene. The rearrangement uses TRBV6-2 or TRBV6-3 and TRBJ2-5; TRBD1 agrees at 7 bases. Germline lookup yields CDR1 MNHEY and CDR2 SVGEGT. The CDR3 has 16 amino acids. The covered CDR3 bases are TGTGCCAGCAGCCTACCTTATGACAGGGTCCCAGATACC. Translation gives CASSLPYDRVPDT. In full, the CDR3 reads CASSLPYDRVPDTQYF.

Comment on this clone: With the read ending 3 residues before the CDR3 end, the germline J gene is used to fill in that end. V and J are TRBV20-1 and TRBJ2-3; 9 bases match TRBD1. Germline V gives CDR1 DFQATT, CDR2 SNEGSKA (reference sequence). This CDR3 comprises 13 residues. The sequenced part of the CDR3 DNA is TGCAGTGCTAGAGAAGACAGGGGGAAGACG. This encodes CSAREDRGKT. In full, the CDR3 reads CSAREDRGKTQYF.

About this clone: The DNA ends 3 residues before the CDR3 does, and the rest of the CDR3 is filled in from the germline J gene. This sequence joins TRBV7-9 and TRBJ2-7, with TRBD1 matching over 9 bases. This CDR3 contains 14 residues. V was pared by 3 bases and J by 3 bases, with 3 bases of the junction left unmatched. CDR1 SEHNR and CDR2 FQNEAQ come from the germline V gene (reference sequence). The part of the CDR3 DNA that was read is TGTGCCAGCAGCTTCGGGACAGGGAACTACGAG. Protein sequence: CASSFGTGNYE. The full CDR3 protein reads CASSFGTGNYEQYF.

Details on this clone: The read is 3 residues too short to cover the CDR3 end, so that end is filled in from the germline J gene. J is TRBJ1-1 and V is TRBV6-2 or TRBV6-3, with a weak D call TRBD1 (6 bases). Per germline, CDR1 MNHEY and CDR2 SVGEGT. The ends were cut back, 5 bases at V and 5 bases at J, with 15 bases in the middle. CDR3 length: 14 residues. This CDR3 is CASSVQGRGTEAFF. Incomplete CDR3 DNA: TGTGCCAGCAGTGTGCAGGGGCGCGGAACTGAA.

As concerns this clone: The DNA ends 3 residues before the CDR3 does, and the rest of the CDR3 is filled in from the germline J gene. V gene TRBV2 combines with J gene TRBJ1-2; D remains ambiguous. CDR3 size: 15 residues. The V gene's germline CDR1 is SNHLY and CDR2 FYNNEI. CDR3 loop: CAVPRGQEASWGYTF. The covered CDR3 bases are TGTGCCGTGCCTCGAGGGCAGGAGGCCTCCTGGGGC.

In regard to this clone: The read ends 3 residues before the CDR3 terminus; that terminus is restored from the germline J gene. The gene calls are TRBV2 and TRBJ1-6, with a tentative D call TRBD1 (6 bases). CDR1 and CDR2 (germline): SNHLY, FYNNEI. The CDR3 has 15 amino acids. Trimming shortened V by 6 bases and J by 7 bases, and 16 bases separated the two germline ends. Incomplete CDR3 DNA: TGTGCCAGCAGCGTCGGGGGGCTTCCCAATTCACCC. This codes for CASSVGGLPNSP. The CDR3 in its entirety is CASSVGGLPNSPLHF.

Turning to this clone: At one end the junction does not follow the germline gene, possibly because of a read error. The read stops 3 residues short of the end of the CDR3; the missing end is completed from the germline J gene. The same CDR3 also results from other DNA sequences found in this sample. V gene TRBV5-1 combines with J gene TRBJ1-3; no clear D. This CDR3 is 16 amino acids long. Germline CDR1 is SGHRS and CDR2 is YFSETQ. Partial CDR3 DNA: TGCGCCAGCAGCCCCATCCCGTCCAGCCGGGGAAACACG. Its translation is CASSPIPSSRGNT. The whole CDR3 sequence is CASSPIPSSRGNTIYF.

In the case of this clone: The read falls 3 residues short of the CDR3 end, and the missing part is taken from the germline J gene. The chain has TRBV6-1 and TRBJ1-3; D possibly corresponds to TRBD1 (5 bases). Germline CDR1 reads MNHNS; CDR2 reads SASEGT. The CDR3 is 15 residues long. Trimming removed 2 bases at V and 4 bases at J, with 12 bases between. Incomplete CDR3 DNA: TGTGCCAGCAGTGAATTGGGGGGTTTGGGAAACACC. It translates to CASSELGGLGNT. The entire CDR3 is CASSELGGLGNTIYF.